This T cell receptor (beta chain) was documented in a study of cytotoxic CD8 clonotypes in ibrutinib-treated CLL. Study summary: Among the patients, around ten presented as relapsed/refractory and fewer than 16 as treatment-naive; 17 to 18 showed unmutated IGHV. Findings and limits, study-wide: Measured clonality at baseline was greater than in age-matched healthy donors and tracked with circulating CD8+ T-cell counts. Clonality increased with ibrutinib response but returned toward baseline at progression.

The method was immunoSEQ multiplex PCR; TCRdb's version includes in-frame clones alone and lacks a portion of them. The repertoire holds under 300,000 clones, with roughly 70% as singletons. With respect to this clone: Its cognate antigen is unknown.

The source material was PBMCs, sampled after 24 months of ibrutinib treatment. This clonotype was obtained from a human donor with chronic lymphocytic leukemia.

The CDR3 spells CASSLLAGDSSEQFF. CDR3 sequence (DNA): TGTGCCAGCAGTTTACTAGCGGGAGATTCATCCGAGCAGTTCTTC. The chain couples TRBV27 to TRBJ2-1; 10 bases are a match to TRBD2. CDR1 and CDR2 from the germline V gene are MNHEY and SMNVEV (reference sequence). The CDR3 is 15 residues long. V lost 2 bases to trimming and J lost 10 bases; unmatched junction nucleotides: 8.